One sample yielded the 27 T cell receptor beta chains listed below, sequenced in a study of human T cells and chemical hapten exposure. It was the library that attached unique molecular identifiers to individual cDNA molecules. TCRdb used MiXCR to reprocess the reads, holding one entry per CDR3 protein. In the table there are 95,000 to 150,000 distinct CDR3 sequences, approximately 9% of which are singletons. It was from unfractionated whole blood that total RNA was extracted. Sequencing was done on a sample of whole blood. Source of these receptors: a human donor in good health. Some clones in this sample may be carry-over from other donors' samples.

CDR3 in DNA: TGTGCCAGCAGTCCAGGTGACACAGAATTCCAAGAGACCCAGTACTTC. It codes for CASSPGDTEFQETQYF. The genes are TRBV2 and TRBJ2-5; D uncertain. V shed 5 bases and J shed 1 base, with 17 bases lying between them. The CDR3 covers 16 residues. Germline values: CDR1 SNHLY, CDR2 FYNNEI.

The chain joins TRBV5-4 to TRBJ2-1; 8 bases match TRBD2. The CDR3 consists of 16 residues. Trimming at V came to 4 bases and at J to 0 bases, leaving 6 bases not matched to a gene. CDR1 and CDR2 from the germline V gene are SGHNT and YYREEE (reference sequence). The CDR3 region is CASSHQRESSYNEQFF. The CDR3, as DNA: TGTGCCAGCAGCCACCAGCGGGAGTCCTCCTACAATGAGCAGTTCTTC.

This clonotype was found a few times. The rearrangement uses TRBV12-3 or TRBV12-4 and TRBJ1-3; D uncertain. Trimming stripped 6 bases from V and 0 bases from J, with 9 bases between. This CDR3 region has 14 residues. The CDR3 region has the DNA TGTGCCAGCAGGGCGTCACACTCTGGAAACACCATATATTTT. The encoded protein is CASRASHSGNTIYF.

This clonotype was observed at least ten times. The chain recombines TRBV13 with TRBJ2-6; D unclear. This CDR3 contains 18 residues. Germline V gene sequence: CDR1 PRHDT, CDR2 FYEKMQ (reference sequence). Deletions cut 1 base from V and 3 bases from J, with 16 bases between. The CDR3 DNA follows: TGTGCCAGCAGCTTAGACGCCTCCGGTGGCGGTGGGGCCAACGTCCTGACTTTC. It yields the protein CASSLDASGGGGANVLTF.

The V and J genes are TRBV27 and TRBJ1-1; TRBD1 matches 8 bases. CDR3 length: 14 amino acids. Germline V CDR1 and CDR2: MNHEY, SMNVEV (reference sequence). Unmatched junction bases numbered 9, after V lost 6 bases and J lost 6 bases. CDR3 in DNA: TGTGCCAGCAGATACACAGGGGGTAAGTCTGAAGCTTTCTTT. This sequence encodes CASRYTGGKSEAFF.

This clonotype was found many times. The rearrangement joins TRBV6-4 to TRBJ1-1, with no clear D. CDR1 MRHNA and CDR2 SNTAGT come from the germline V gene. The CDR3 runs 14 residues. V was cut by 5 bases and J by 3 bases, with 13 bases left in between. The CDR3 region has the DNA TGTGCCAGCAGTCGCGACATGCTGGACACTGAAGCTTTCTTT. This gives the protein CASSRDMLDTEAFF.

In its sample, this clonotype was seen many times. The chain carries TRBV7-2 and TRBJ1-5, with D tentatively TRBD1 (5 bases). Germline values: CDR1 SGHTA, CDR2 FQGNSA. The CDR3 covers 13 residues. V lost 2 bases, J lost 4 bases, and 6 bases lay in between. CDR3 sequence reads: CASSLKGNQPQHF. The CDR3, as DNA: TGTGCCAGCAGCTTAAAGGGGAATCAGCCCCAGCATTTT.

This clonotype was counted a few times. J is TRBJ2-4 and V is TRBV3-1, with D perhaps TRBD2 (6 bases). Germline V gene lookup returns CDR1 LGHDT and CDR2 YNNKEL (reference sequence). The CDR3 consists of 14 residues. Trimming took off 2 bases at V and 7 bases at J, with 12 bases between the two ends. CDR3 nucleotide sequence: TGTGCCAGCAGCCAACCGGATCGGGGGAACATTCAGTACTTC. This sequence encodes CASSQPDRGNIQYF.

This clonotype was observed at least ten times. This rearrangement joins TRBV12-1 to TRBJ2-7; whether TRBD2, the table's D call, matches the DNA was not checked. TRBV12-1 is a pseudogene. The CDR3 covers 16 residues. CDR3 loop: CASSSGGRGPGREQYF. DNA of the CDR3: TGTGCCAGCAGCTCCGGAGGACGGGGCCCTGGTCGGGAGCAGTACTTC.

This clonotype has just a few counts. The chain joins TRBV6-1 to TRBJ2-7; possibly TRBD1 for D (6 bases). V gave up 4 bases and J gave up 0 bases, with 13 bases separating them. Germline V lookup: CDR1 MNHNS, CDR2 SASEGT. This CDR3 comprises 15 residues. CDR3 DNA sequence: TGTGCCAGCAGTGGGGTCGGACAGTCCTCCTACGAGCAGTACTTC. It yields the protein CASSGVGQSSYEQYF.

The rearrangement joins TRBV2 to TRBJ2-1; 8 positions agree with TRBD1. The ends lost 10 bases at V and 2 bases at J; junction bases unmatched: 4. This CDR3 is 13 amino acids long. Germline lookup yields CDR1 SNHLY and CDR2 FYNNEI. The CDR3 loop is CAMSDRAYNEQFF. CDR3 DNA sequence: TGTGCCATGTCGGACAGGGCCTACAATGAGCAGTTCTTC.

This clonotype was counted at least ten times. The chain is built from TRBV4-3 and TRBJ2-1; weak D call: TRBD2 (6 bases). Per germline, CDR1 LGHNA and CDR2 YSLEER. There are 16 residues in the CDR3. V was cut by 1 base and J by 2 bases, with 12 bases left in between. The CDR3 DNA follows: TGCGCCAGCAGCCAAGGGTCGGGGGTGCCCTACAATGAGCAGTTCTTC. It codes for CASSQGSGVPYNEQFF.

The chain employs TRBV20-1 and TRBJ2-7; possible D gene TRBD2, 5 bases. Trimming removed 0 bases at V and 7 bases at J, with 10 bases between. The germline V gene encodes CDR1 DFQATT and CDR2 SNEGSKA (reference sequence). The CDR3 sequence is 12 residues long. In DNA, the CDR3 is TGCAGTGCTAGAGAGGCCCCGGGAGAGCAGTACTTC. Its protein is CSAREAPGEQYF.

This clonotype was seen more than once but under ten times. The chain combines TRBV7-2 with TRBJ1-2; TRBD1 matches 9 bases. With 5 bases clipped from V and 6 bases from J, the junction kept 4 bases outside the gene matches. The CDR3 spans 13 residues. CDR1 SGHTA and CDR2 FQGNSA come from the germline V gene. In nucleotides, the CDR3 is TGTGCCAGCAGCCCGAGGACAGGGGATGGCTACACCTTC. Protein: CASSPRTGDGYTF.

This clonotype appeared a few times. The V and J genes are TRBV7-9 and TRBJ2-5, with a possible D match to TRBD1 (5 bases). Trimming stripped 1 base from V and 4 bases from J, with 10 bases between. The germline V gene has CDR1 SEHNR and CDR2 FQNEAQ (reference sequence). The CDR3 is 14 residues long. CDR3 region: CASSLVAGPETQYF. The CDR3 DNA reads as TGTGCCAGCAGCTTAGTGGCAGGGCCAGAGACCCAGTACTTC.

V and J are TRBV6-5 and TRBJ1-6; 9 bases are a match to TRBD1. Germline V gene sequence: CDR1 MNHEY, CDR2 SVGAGI. The CDR3 is made up of 15 amino acids. Trimming cost V 5 bases and J 9 bases; bases outside gene matches: 8. The CDR3 DNA sequence: TGTGCCAGCAGTGACGGGACAGGGTACGGTTCACCCCTCCACTTT. Protein: CASSDGTGYGSPLHF.

The V call is TRBV5-1, the J call TRBJ2-5; 10 bases align to TRBD2. V trimming: 2 bases; J trimming: 1 base; junction bases outside the gene matches: 2. The CDR3 totals 15 residues. Germline loops: CDR1 SGHRS, CDR2 YFSETQ. Here the CDR3 DNA reads TGCGCCAGCAGCTTCCGGACTAGCGGCCAAGAGACCCAGTACTTC. This gives the protein CASSFRTSGQETQYF.

J is TRBJ2-1 and V is TRBV7-9; TRBD1 aligns across 9 bases. Germline V gene sequence: CDR1 SEHNR, CDR2 FQNEAQ (reference sequence). This CDR3 region has 15 residues. The ends lost 5 bases at V and 5 bases at J; junction bases unmatched: 7. The CDR3 region is CASSPGTGQDNEQFF. DNA for the CDR3: TGTGCCAGCAGCCCAGGGACAGGGCAGGACAATGAGCAGTTCTTC.

The genes are TRBV7-8 and TRBJ2-3, with 13 bases aligning to TRBD2. The CDR3 contains 22 residues. The germline V gene encodes CDR1 SGHVS and CDR2 FQNEAQ. J lost 3 bases, V lost 1 base, and 19 bases had no gene match. The CDR3 sequence: CASSLGVVWTSGSNVWTDTQYF. The CDR3 DNA reads as TGTGCCAGCAGCTTAGGGGTGGTGTGGACTAGCGGGAGTAACGTTTGGACAGATACGCAGTATTTT.

This clonotype appeared a few times. CDR3 nucleotides: TGTGCCAGCAGTCAGGCGTCCGACACTGAAGCTTTCTTT. This gives the protein CASSQASDTEAFF. The V gene is TRBV25-1, the J gene TRBJ1-1; no clear D gene. The CDR3 is 13 residues long. The V gene's germline CDR1 is MGHDK and CDR2 SYGVNS. Trimming removed 5 bases from V and 3 bases from J, with 10 bases in between.

This clonotype was counted at least ten times. The genes are TRBV7-6 and TRBJ1-1; the D gene is possibly TRBD1 (6 bases). V gave up 5 bases and J gave up 4 bases, with 17 bases separating them. Germline V lookup: CDR1 SGHVS, CDR2 FNYEAQ. The CDR3 is 15 amino acids. DNA for the CDR3: TGTGCCAGCAGCCCGGACAGCCACCCGTCCACTGAAGCTTTCTTT. Amino acids: CASSPDSHPSTEAFF.

In this sample, this clonotype turned up a few times. The rearrangement uses TRBV28 and TRBJ1-2; 7 bases align to TRBD1. The CDR3 covers 13 residues. Germline V lookup: CDR1 MDHEN, CDR2 SYDVKM. The V gene end was trimmed by 6 bases and the J gene end by 4 bases; junction bases not matched to a gene: 5. DNA for the CDR3: TGTGCCAGCAGGAGGGGACAGTCCTATGGCTACACCTTC. It yields the protein CASRRGQSYGYTF.

The chain employs TRBV30 and TRBJ2-2; D is perhaps TRBD1 (5 bases). There are 14 residues in the CDR3. The germline V gene encodes CDR1 GTSNPN and CDR2 SVGIG (reference sequence). V lost 4 bases and J lost 1, with 10 bases in between. The CDR3, as DNA: TGTGCCTGGAATCCAGGGCTGAACACCGGGGAGCTGTTTTTT. Residues: CAWNPGLNTGELFF.

This clonotype was seen many times. The chain links TRBV12-3 or TRBV12-4 to TRBJ1-5; D is unclear. The CDR3 totals 13 residues. V was trimmed by 3 bases and J by 2 bases, leaving 5 bases between them. CDR3 DNA: TGTGCCAGCAGTTTCGGGGGCAATCAGCCCCAGCATTTT. It encodes CASSFGGNQPQHF.

V and J are TRBV10-2 and TRBJ2-7; D perhaps matches TRBD1 (6 bases). Germline CDR1 and CDR2: WSHSY and SAAADI. The CDR3 has 15 amino acids. Trimming took off 4 bases at V and 2 bases at J, with 15 bases between the two ends. The CDR3 region is CASSVSQDSPYEQYF. CDR3 bases: TGCGCCAGCAGTGTTTCCCAGGACAGTCCCTACGAGCAGTACTTC.

This clonotype occurred many times. This rearrangement joins TRBV2 to TRBJ1-6; possibly TRBD1 for D (5 bases). Germline assignment: CDR1 SNHLY and CDR2 FYNNEI. The V gene lost 1 base and the J gene lost 7 bases, with 11 bases spanning the gap. This CDR3 is built from 15 residues. In DNA, the CDR3 is TGTGCCAGCAGTGAAGGGGGCTTGCGGAATTCACCCCTCCACTTT. This translates into CASSEGGLRNSPLHF.

The CDR3 coding sequence is TGTGCCAGCAGCCCCTTGGGACAGGTCTCTGGAAACACCATATATTTT. Its protein product is CASSPLGQVSGNTIYF. V usage is TRBV7-9 and J usage is TRBJ1-3, with 8 bases matching TRBD1. Germline V gene lookup returns CDR1 SEHNR and CDR2 FQNEAQ (reference sequence). CDR3 length: 16 residues. Germline trimming cut 5 bases from V and 0 bases from J; bases unmatched to any gene: 6.